These 5 T cell receptor beta chains originate from one sample sequenced in a study of blood T cell repertoires in COVID-19. TCRdb keeps only in-frame clones here, not all; method: immunoSEQ multiplex PCR. The profile shows some 150,000 clones, approximately 83% of them singletons. The sequencing sample was made of peripheral blood. The origin of the receptors is an elderly woman with acute or convalescent COVID-19.

This chain joins TRBV6-5 and TRBJ2-2; D may be TRBD1 (5 bases). This CDR3 comprises 13 residues. In germline, CDR1 is MNHEY, CDR2 SVGAGI. Deletions cut 10 bases from V and 5 bases from J, with 14 bases between. The CDR3 sequence: CAIVQVLTGELFF. DNA for the CDR3: TGTGCCATCGTACAGGTTCTTACCGGGGAGCTGTTTTTT.

The V call is TRBV4-1, the J call TRBJ1-2; D gene unclear. V lost 1 base, J lost 1 base, and 13 bases lay in between. There are 16 residues in the CDR3. Looked up from germline, CDR1 is MGHRA and CDR2 is YSYEKL. CDR3 loop: CASSQVADTYNYGYTF. DNA of the CDR3: TGCGCCAGCAGCCAAGTCGCTGACACCTATAACTATGGCTACACCTTC.

This clone has a single count. This sequence joins TRBV4-3 and TRBJ2-3; 11 bases match TRBD2. In germline, CDR1 is LGHNA, CDR2 YSLEER. This CDR3 is built from 15 residues. The trim removed 1 base at V and 4 bases at J, leaving 1 base unmatched. CDR3 sequence reads: CASSQVAGGSDTQYF. CDR3 bases: TGCGCCAGCAGCCAAGTAGCGGGGGGGTCAGATACGCAGTATTTT.

The sample holds one count of this clone. The chain combines TRBV15 with TRBJ1-2; a possible D gene is TRBD1 (6 bases). V was pared by 1 base and J by 1 base, with 19 bases between. CDR3 size: 18 residues. Germline CDR1 is LNHNV and CDR2 is YYDKDF (reference sequence). CDR3 amino acids: CATSRVKGVGTNNYGYTF. The DNA for the CDR3 is TGTGCCACCAGCAGAGTAAAAGGGGTCGGGACAAATAACTATGGCTACACCTTC.

This chain links TRBV7-7 with TRBJ1-1; no firm D call. CDR3 length equals 13 residues. The V and J ends lost 2 bases and 1 base respectively, with 5 bases between them. From germline, CDR1 is SSHAT and CDR2 FNYEAQ (reference sequence). The CDR3: CASSLQENTEAFF. Here the CDR3 DNA reads TGTGCCAGCAGCTTACAGGAGAACACTGAAGCTTTCTTT.